Described below is a single T cell receptor beta chain sequence and its context. Its antigen is undetermined. This entry belongs to a study of graft-versus-host responses after intestinal transplantation. Across the study: The recipients all started with anti-thymocyte globulin induction and then took tacrolimus and steroids for 2 to 3 years.

Libraries were prepared by immunoSEQ multiplex PCR; TCRdb keeps only in-frame clonotypes and omits some of them. In the table there are more than 95,000 clones, about 90% of which are singletons. Study conclusions and caveats: Where graft-donor T cell macrochimerism was present, patients had high graft-versus-host to host-versus-graft clonal ratios in allografts.

V lost 5 bases, J lost 6 bases, and 13 bases lay in between. The CDR3 sequence is 14 residues long. Germline V gives CDR1 SGHAT, CDR2 FQNNGV. This chain uses TRBV11-2 with TRBJ2-2; maybe TRBD2 (6 bases). Material: unstimulated CD4+ T cells sorted from spleen or lymph node cells, obtained before intestinal transplant. The sequence came from a human donor who received an intestinal transplant. DNA for the CDR3: TGTGCCAGCAGCGGCGGGATGGGGGCCGGGGAGCTGTTTTTT. Amino acids: CASSGGMGAGELFF.